This T cell receptor beta chain was sequenced for a study of CD8 T cells in cerebrospinal fluid in Alzheimer's disease. Measured by frequency, this clonotype is medium-sized. Its antigen is unknown. Profiling of CSF cells used 10X single-cell V(D)J plus 5' expression. Reprocessing the 10x single-cell sequencing reads, TCRdb reports a single entry for every CDR3 protein and omits DNA. With about 1,200 distinct CDR3 sequences in the sample, the ten largest clones hold about 7.5%. Study-wide points: Versus healthy subjects, Alzheimer's patients more often had clones of at least 3%.

The V gene's germline CDR1 is SGHRS and CDR2 YFSETQ. This CDR3 comprises 16 residues. The chain carries TRBV5-1 and TRBJ1-1; with no DNA, the TCRdb D assignment of TRBD1 cannot be verified. The clonotype comes from a human donor in good health. Sequencing used cerebrospinal fluid. The CDR3 sequence: CASSEPTGTVNTEAFF.